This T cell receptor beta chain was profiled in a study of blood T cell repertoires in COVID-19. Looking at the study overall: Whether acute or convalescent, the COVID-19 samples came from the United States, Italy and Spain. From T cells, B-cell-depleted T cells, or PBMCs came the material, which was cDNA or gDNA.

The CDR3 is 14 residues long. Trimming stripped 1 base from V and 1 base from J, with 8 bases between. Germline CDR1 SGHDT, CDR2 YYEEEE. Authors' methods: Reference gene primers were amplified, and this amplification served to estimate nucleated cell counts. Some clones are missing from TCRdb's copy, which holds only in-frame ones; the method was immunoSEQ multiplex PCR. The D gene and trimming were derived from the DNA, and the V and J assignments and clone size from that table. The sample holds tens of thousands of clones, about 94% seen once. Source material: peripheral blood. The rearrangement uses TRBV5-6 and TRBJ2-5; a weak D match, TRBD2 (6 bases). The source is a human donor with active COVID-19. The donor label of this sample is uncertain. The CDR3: CASSLPTSQETQYF. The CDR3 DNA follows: TGTGCCAGCAGCTTGCCGACTAGCCAAGAGACCCAGTACTTC. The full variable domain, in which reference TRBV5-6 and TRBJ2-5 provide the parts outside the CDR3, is DAGVTQSPTHLIKTRGQQVTLRCSPKSGHDTVSWYQQALGQGPQFIFQYYEEEERQRGNFPDRFSGHQFPNYSSELNVNALLLGDSALYLCASSLPTSQETQYFGPGTRLLVL.